This TCR beta chain was observed in a study of blood T cell repertoires in COVID-19 (dated by TCRdb to the early 2020s). Looking at the study overall: Samples covering the acute and convalescent phases of COVID-19 were provided by collaborators in the United States, Italy and Spain. The prospective study material was composed of cDNA or gDNA derived from T cells, B-cell-depleted T cells, or PBMCs. Deeply sampled blood TCRbeta repertoires from subjects exposed to, actively infected with, or recovered from COVID-19 were included in the dataset. The repertoires were released in a freely available public database meant as a resource for research on the immune response to SARS-CoV-2. Samples came from the ongoing ImmuneRACE study (first 160 participants) plus 1,254 subjects from 6 global collaborators. The sample metadata nearly always contained a de-identified subject ID, COVID-19 status, age in years and sex. Where available, HLA class I and class II types were taken from metadata supplied by the sample provider and were not determined by assay-based typing.

The CDR3 has 13 amino acids, counting the end cysteine and phenylalanine. Only the CDR3 portion is preserved as DNA: 39 bases, with reading frame beginning at the first base. Trimming costs V 1 base and J 5 bases, and their ends lie 10 bases apart. From a lookup of the germline V gene (reference sequence), CDR1 and CDR2 are SGHNT and YYREEE. With regard to this clone: Its recognized antigen is unknown. The record has no base qualities; no much larger clone is one base away.

TCRbeta CDR3 regions were amplified from genomic DNA using the immunoSEQ Assay, a bias-controlled multiplex PCR. In the original analysis: The number of nucleated cells in each sample was estimated by amplification of reference gene primers within the assay. Sequence reads were collapsed and filtered to measure the absolute abundance of every unique TCRbeta CDR3 rearrangement. For each sample, productive Simpson clonality was calculated as the square root of Simpson's diversity index over productive rearrangements. Here the immuneACCESS table is served through TCRdb, limited to in-frame sequences with V and J called. Missing clones are a known gap in these copies; in checked studies unresolved V genes cover under half, and the rest lacks a known reason. The V and J calls and clone size were taken over from that table, and D and trimming were inferred from the DNA. Recorded for this sample are approximately 100,000 clones; 69% of them occurred a single time. 5% to 6.5% of the sample belongs to the ten largest clones.

The collaborating institutions used their own protocols to collect whole blood in K2EDTA tubes. For TCRbeta analysis, collaborators shipped samples as frozen whole blood, isolated PBMCs, or DNA extracted from either of those sample types. Paper-wide results and their limitations: The quantity of clinical and demographic metadata differed by source and by participant and was supplied without curation.

This TCR was recovered from an elderly man with acute or convalescent COVID-19. The rearrangement combines TRBV5-4 with TRBJ2-7; the best D guess is TRBD1, with 6 bases matching. What was sequenced was peripheral blood. The CDR3 region: CASSLTGIHEQYF. The base sequence is TGTGCCAGCAGCTTGACAGGGATCCACGAGCAGTACTTC. Reference TRBV5-4 and TRBJ2-7 genes cover what lies past the CDR3, so the full variable domain is ETGVTQSPTHLIKTRGQQVTLRCSSQSGHNTVSWYQQALGQGPQFIFQYYREEENGRGNFPPRFSGLQFPNYSSELNVNALELDDSALYLCASSLTGIHEQYFGPGTRLTVT.